A selection of T cell receptor beta chains follows, all from one sample in a study of T cell repertoires in cytomegalovirus infection. TCRdb re-called the reads with MiXCR, one entry per CDR3 protein. The sample gives about 900,000 distinct CDR3 sequences, 31% of which show up once; about an eighth is in the top ten. For these receptors, no antigen is known. The sequencing here drew on cultured CD8+ T cells from PBMCs, taken from culture after CMV antigen stimulation. These receptors originate from a human donor in good health (CMV status not recorded). Some clones in this sample may be carry-over from other donors' samples. CDR3s include the opening cysteine and the closing phenylalanine or tryptophan.

TRBJ2-1	TRBV6-2/TRBV6-3	CASSYSRTPSYNEQFF
TRBJ2-1	TRBV24-1	CATSDLAGTGDNEQFF
TRBJ2-3	TRBV7-6	CASSSTLVRGADTQYF
TRBJ1-5	TRBV12-3/TRBV12-4	CASSSGDYSNQPQHF
TRBJ1-4	TRBV6-5	CASSYSVDRSEEEKLFF
TRBJ1-6	TRBV7-3	CASSSRVGTWYSPLHF
TRBJ1-1	TRBV6-5	CASSYSILVRARSTEAFF
TRBJ2-1	TRBV19	CASSIVLGPYNEQFF
TRBJ2-3	TRBV12-3/TRBV12-4	CASSRAEDTQYF
TRBJ2-7	TRBV4-1	CASSPGLAGIYEQYF
TRBJ2-3	TRBV12-3/TRBV12-4	CASSLGVPVTDTQYF
TRBJ1-2	TRBV7-9	CASSDIYGYYGYTF
TRBJ2-3	TRBV4-2	CASSHGAGGFTDTQYF
TRBJ2-7	TRBV7-9	CASSLKGYYEQYF
TRBJ2-1	TRBV27	CASSWGGGGYNEQFF
TRBJ2-7	TRBV19	CASRPGGTLGPNEQYF
TRBJ1-1	TRBV20-1	CSARGTGDTEAFF
TRBJ1-1	TRBV5-1	CATQEGPWNTEAFF
TRBJ2-3	TRBV7-6	CASSLEDRTDTQYF
TRBJ2-1	TRBV7-2	CASSVTGFANEQFF
TRBJ2-1	TRBV7-9	CASSPTPTTDNEQFF
TRBJ1-6	TRBV28	CASSASGTLQVISPLHF
TRBJ2-7	TRBV27	CASSLRWRGGPYEQYF
TRBJ2-3	TRBV19	CASREDRSTDTQYF
TRBJ1-4	TRBV7-9	CASSPGRGFNEKLFF
TRBJ2-5	TRBV7-2	CASSFASGVQETQYF
TRBJ1-3	TRBV7-8	CASSSDRGVGNTIYF
TRBJ2-2	TRBV7-9	CASNLAGNTGELFF
TRBJ2-2	TRBV29-1	CSVVVGAGELFF
TRBJ2-3	TRBV20-1	CSARDMGESDTQYF
TRBJ1-2	TRBV7-9	CASSSSFGQQINYGYTF
TRBJ1-4	TRBV28	CASSFPTGGAGEKLFF
TRBJ2-2	TRBV10-3	CAMMGYTGELFF
TRBJ1-3	TRBV2	CARLDSSGNTIYF
TRBJ1-2	TRBV29-1	CSVPDGYGYTF
TRBJ1-2	TRBV12-3/TRBV12-4	CANSSSGIGGYGYTF
TRBJ1-2	TRBV6-1	CASSEGQAANYGYTF